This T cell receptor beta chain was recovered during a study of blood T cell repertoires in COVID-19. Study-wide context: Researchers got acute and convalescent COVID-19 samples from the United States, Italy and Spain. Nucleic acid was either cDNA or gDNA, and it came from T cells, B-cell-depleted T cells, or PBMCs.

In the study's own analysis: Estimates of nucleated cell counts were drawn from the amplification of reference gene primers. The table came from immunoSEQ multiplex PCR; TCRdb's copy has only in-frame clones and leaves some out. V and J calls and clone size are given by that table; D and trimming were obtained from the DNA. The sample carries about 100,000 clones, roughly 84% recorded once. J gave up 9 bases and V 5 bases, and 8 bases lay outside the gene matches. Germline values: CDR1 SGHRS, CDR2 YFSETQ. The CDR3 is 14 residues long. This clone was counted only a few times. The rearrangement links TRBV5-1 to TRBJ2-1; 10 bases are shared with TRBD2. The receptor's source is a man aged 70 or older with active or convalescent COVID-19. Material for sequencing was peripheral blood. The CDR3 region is CASRSIVAGGEQFF. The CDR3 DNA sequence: TGCGCCAGCAGGTCTATTGTAGCGGGGGGTGAGCAGTTCTTC.